This T cell receptor (beta chain) was recorded in a study of T-cell reconstitution after alpha-beta-depleted transplantation in children. Study-level findings and limits: It was reported that alpha-beta T cells came from several hundred expanded graft clones (about two months after transplant). When one year had passed after transplant, most T-cell counts and diversity came from newly produced T cells. Surviving recipient T cells and thymic progenitors produced the high day-60 TCRbeta diversity seen in some patients.

V dropped 0 bases and J dropped 3 bases, with 10 bases sitting between them. There are 14 residues in the CDR3. CDR1 and CDR2 from the germline V gene are DFQATT and SNEGSKA (reference sequence). Unique molecular identifiers were built into the TCRbeta library. One entry per CDR3 protein results from TCRdb running MiXCR on the PCR reads. Here the sample spans 250,000 to 300,000 distinct CDR3 sequences, roughly 7.8% being singletons. This clonotype occurred many times. Its specificity is unknown. This TCR was sampled from a female patient aged 2-10 years who had a stem cell transplant for Fanconi anemia, so the T cells may come from the graft donor. This specimen consisted of peripheral blood, obtained 360 days after TCRalphabeta/CD19-depleted stem cell transplant. This rearrangement joins TRBV20-1 to TRBJ2-3; D is ambiguous. The CDR3 here is CSARDELGTDTQYF. In nucleotides, the CDR3 is TGCAGTGCTAGAGATGAGTTAGGTACAGATACGCAGTATTTT.